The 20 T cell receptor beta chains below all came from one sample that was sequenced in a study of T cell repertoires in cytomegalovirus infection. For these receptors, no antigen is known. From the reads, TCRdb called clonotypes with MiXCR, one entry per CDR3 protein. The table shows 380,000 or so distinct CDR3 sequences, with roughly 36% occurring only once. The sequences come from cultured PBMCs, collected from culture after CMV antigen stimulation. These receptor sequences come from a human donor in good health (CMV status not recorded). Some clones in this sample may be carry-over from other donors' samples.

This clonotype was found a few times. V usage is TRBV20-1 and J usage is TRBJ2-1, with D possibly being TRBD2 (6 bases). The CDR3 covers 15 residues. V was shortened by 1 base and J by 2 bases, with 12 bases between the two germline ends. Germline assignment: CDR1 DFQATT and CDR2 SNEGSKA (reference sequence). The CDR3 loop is CSARAEGAPYNEQFF. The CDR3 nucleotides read TGCAGTGCTAGAGCGGAGGGAGCGCCCTACAATGAGCAGTTCTTC.

The DNA for the CDR3 is TGTGCCAGCAGTCAAGGGGTTTACTATCACAATGAGCAGTTCTTC. Translating it yields CASSQGVYYHNEQFF. This rearrangement joins TRBV6-8 to TRBJ2-1; the D gene is possibly TRBD1 (5 bases). Per germline, CDR1 MNHGY and CDR2 SAAAGT. CDR3 length equals 15 residues. V shed 5 bases and J shed 5 bases, with 16 bases lying between them.

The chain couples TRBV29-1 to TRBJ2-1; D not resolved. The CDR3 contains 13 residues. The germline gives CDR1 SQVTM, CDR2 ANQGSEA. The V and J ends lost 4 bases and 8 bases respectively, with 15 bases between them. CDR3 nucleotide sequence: TGCAGCGTTGGGGTAAGCTTAGACTATGAGCAGTTCTTC. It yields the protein CSVGVSLDYEQFF.

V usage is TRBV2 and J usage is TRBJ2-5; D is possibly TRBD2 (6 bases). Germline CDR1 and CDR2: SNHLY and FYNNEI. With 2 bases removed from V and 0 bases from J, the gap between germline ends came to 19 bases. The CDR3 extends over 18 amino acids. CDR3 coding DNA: TGTGCCAGCAGTGAACTGGTAAAACTTGGGAGGTACCAAGAGACCCAGTACTTC. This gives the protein CASSELVKLGRYQETQYF.

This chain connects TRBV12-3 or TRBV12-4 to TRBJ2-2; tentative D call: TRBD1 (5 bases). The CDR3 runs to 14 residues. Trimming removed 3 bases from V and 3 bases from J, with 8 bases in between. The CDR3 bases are TGTGCCAGCAGTTTCTTAGGGGACACCGGGGAGCTGTTTTTT. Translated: CASSFLGDTGELFF.

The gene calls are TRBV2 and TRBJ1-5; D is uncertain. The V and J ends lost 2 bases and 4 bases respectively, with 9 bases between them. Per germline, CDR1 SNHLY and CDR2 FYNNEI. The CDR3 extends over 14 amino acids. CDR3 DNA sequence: TGTGCCAGCAGTGAAAGTGAGCTAAATCAGCCCCAGCATTTT. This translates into CASSESELNQPQHF.

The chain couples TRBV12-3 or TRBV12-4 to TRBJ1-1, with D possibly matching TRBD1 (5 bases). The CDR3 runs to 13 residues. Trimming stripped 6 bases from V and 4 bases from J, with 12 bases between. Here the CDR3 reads CASRGGEGTEAFF. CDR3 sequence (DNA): TGTGCCAGCAGGGGGGGGGAGGGCACTGAAGCTTTCTTT.

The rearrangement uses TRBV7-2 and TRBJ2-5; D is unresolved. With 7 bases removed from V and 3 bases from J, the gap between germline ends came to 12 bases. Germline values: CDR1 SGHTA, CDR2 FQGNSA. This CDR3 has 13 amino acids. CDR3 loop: CASTRKNEETQYF. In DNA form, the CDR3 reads TGTGCCAGCACCCGGAAGAACGAAGAGACCCAGTACTTC.

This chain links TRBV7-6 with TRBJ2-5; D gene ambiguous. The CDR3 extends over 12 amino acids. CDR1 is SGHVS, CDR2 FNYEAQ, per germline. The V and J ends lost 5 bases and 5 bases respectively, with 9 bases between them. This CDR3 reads CASSIQWETQYF. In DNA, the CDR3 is TGTGCCAGCAGCATACAGTGGGAGACCCAGTACTTC.

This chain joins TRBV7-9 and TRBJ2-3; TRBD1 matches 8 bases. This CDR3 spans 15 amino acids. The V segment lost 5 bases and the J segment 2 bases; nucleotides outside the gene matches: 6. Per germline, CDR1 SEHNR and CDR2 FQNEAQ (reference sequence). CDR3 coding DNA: TGTGCCAGCAGCCGGGGACAGGAGGACACAGATACGCAGTATTTT. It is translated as CASSRGQEDTDTQYF.

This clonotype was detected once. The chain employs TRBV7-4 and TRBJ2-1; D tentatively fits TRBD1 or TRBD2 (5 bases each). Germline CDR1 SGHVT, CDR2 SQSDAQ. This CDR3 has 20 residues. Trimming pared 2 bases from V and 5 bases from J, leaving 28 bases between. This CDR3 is CASSLFRGAEPNFFNNEQFF. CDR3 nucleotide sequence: TGTGCCAGCAGCTTATTTAGGGGAGCGGAGCCGAACTTTTTCAACAATGAGCAGTTCTTC. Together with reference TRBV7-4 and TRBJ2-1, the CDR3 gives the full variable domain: GAGVSQSPRYKVAKRGRDVALRCDSISGHVTLYWYRQTLGQGSEVLTYSQSDAQRDKSGRPSGRFSAERPERSVSTLKIQRTEQGDSAVYLCASSLFRGAEPNFFNNEQFFGPGTRLTVL.

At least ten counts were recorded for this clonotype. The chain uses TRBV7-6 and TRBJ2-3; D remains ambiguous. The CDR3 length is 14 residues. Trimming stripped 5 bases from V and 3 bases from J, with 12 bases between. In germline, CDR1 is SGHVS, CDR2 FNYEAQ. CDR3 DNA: TGTGCCAGCAGCCAGACCTGGGCAACAGATACGCAGTATTTT. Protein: CASSQTWATDTQYF.

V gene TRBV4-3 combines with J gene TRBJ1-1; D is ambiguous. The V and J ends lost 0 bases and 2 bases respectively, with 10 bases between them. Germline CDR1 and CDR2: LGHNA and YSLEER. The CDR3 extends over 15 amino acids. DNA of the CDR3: TGCGCCAGCAGCCAAGATCGGGTCTCTAACACTGAAGCTTTCTTT. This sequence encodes CASSQDRVSNTEAFF.

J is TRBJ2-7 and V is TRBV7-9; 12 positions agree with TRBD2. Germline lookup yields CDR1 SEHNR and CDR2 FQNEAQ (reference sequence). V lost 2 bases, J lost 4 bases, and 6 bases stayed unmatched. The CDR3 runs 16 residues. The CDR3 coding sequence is TGTGCCAGCAGCTTAACGACTAGCGGGAGAGCGTACGAGCAGTACGTC. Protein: CASSLTTSGRAYEQYV.

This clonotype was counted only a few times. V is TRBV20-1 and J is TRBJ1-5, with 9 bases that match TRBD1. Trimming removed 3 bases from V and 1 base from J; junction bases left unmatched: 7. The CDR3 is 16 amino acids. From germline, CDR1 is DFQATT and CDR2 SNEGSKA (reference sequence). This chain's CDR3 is CSARWGTGQSNQPQHF. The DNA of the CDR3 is TGCAGTGCTAGGTGGGGGACAGGGCAAAGCAATCAGCCCCAGCATTTT.

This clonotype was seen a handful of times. The CDR3 coding sequence is TGTGCCACCAGCAGAGACAGGACCAATAACTATGGCTACACCTTC. The encoded protein is CATSRDRTNNYGYTF. The V call is TRBV15, the J call TRBJ1-2; the D is unclear. Germline values: CDR1 LNHNV, CDR2 YYDKDF (reference sequence). V was trimmed by 0 bases and J by 1 base, leaving 9 bases between them. The CDR3 has 15 residues.

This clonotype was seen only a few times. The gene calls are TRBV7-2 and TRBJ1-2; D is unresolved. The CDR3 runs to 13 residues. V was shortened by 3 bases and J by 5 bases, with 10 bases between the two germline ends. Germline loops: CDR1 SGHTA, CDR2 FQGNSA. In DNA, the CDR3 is TGTGCCAGCAGCTTTCCCACACCTTATGGCTACACCTTC. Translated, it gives CASSFPTPYGYTF.

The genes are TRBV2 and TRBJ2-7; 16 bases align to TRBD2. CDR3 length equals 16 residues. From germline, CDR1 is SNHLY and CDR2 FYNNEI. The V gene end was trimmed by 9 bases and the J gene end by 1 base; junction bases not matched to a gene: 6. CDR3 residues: CASRGLAGGRSYEQYV. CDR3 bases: TGTGCCAGTAGGGGACTAGCGGGAGGGCGATCCTACGAGCAGTACGTC.

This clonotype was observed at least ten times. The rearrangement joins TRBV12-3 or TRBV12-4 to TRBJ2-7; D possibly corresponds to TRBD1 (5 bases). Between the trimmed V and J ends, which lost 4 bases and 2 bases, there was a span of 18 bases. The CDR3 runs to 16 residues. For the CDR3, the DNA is TGTGCCAGCAGTTATCAGGGAATTGACAACCCCTACGAGCAGTACTTC. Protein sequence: CASSYQGIDNPYEQYF.

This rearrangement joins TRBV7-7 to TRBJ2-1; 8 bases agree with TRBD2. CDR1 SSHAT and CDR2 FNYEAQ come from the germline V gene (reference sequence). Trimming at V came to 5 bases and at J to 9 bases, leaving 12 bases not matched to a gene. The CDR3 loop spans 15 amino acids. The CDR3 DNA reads TGTGCCAGCAGCCCCGGGACTAGTCAGTCCGGTGAGCAGTTCTTC. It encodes CASSPGTSQSGEQFF.